The clone carrying this TCR beta chain was found a few times. This record belongs to a study of kidney transplant recipient with SARS-CoV-2 infection. TCRdb independently ran MiXCR on the reads; one entry per CDR3 protein. There are fewer than 250,000 distinct CDR3 sequences in the sample; 29% occur only once, and under 9.5% lies in the top ten. Trimming pared 5 bases from V and 4 bases from J, leaving 23 bases between. This CDR3 comprises 17 residues. Germline CDR1 is WNHNN and CDR2 is SYGVQD (reference sequence). The origin of this receptor is a male patient younger than 45 who had COVID-19 and was a kidney transplant recipient. T cells may partly derive from the graft donor. The J gene is TRBJ1-2, the V gene TRBV10-1, with D hard to call. Source: a blood sample, taken at baseline and on roughly day 110 from a kidney transplant recipient. CDR3 in amino acids: CASSLHARSRKTYGYTF. The CDR3 DNA follows: TGCGCCAGCAGTTTGCATGCAAGATCGCGAAAGACCTATGGCTACACCTTC.